This entry is about one TCR beta chain. This record belongs to a study of blood T cell repertoires in COVID-19. In the study overall: The origin of the acute and convalescent COVID-19 samples was the United States, Italy and Spain. PBMCs, B-cell-depleted T cells, or T cells provided the cDNA or gDNA that made up the material.

In the source study's methods: Estimation of nucleated cell counts was performed using reference gene primer amplification. Generated by immunoSEQ multiplex PCR, the TCRdb table keeps only in-frame clones and is missing some. That table supplies the V and J calls and clone size; D and trimming were determined from the DNA. The table lists 650,000 to 800,000 clones, 70% to 90% of them singletons, with roughly 0.25% in the top ten. The J segment lost 0 bases and the V segment lost 7 bases, leaving 6 bases of the junction unmatched. The CDR3 has 15 amino acids. Germline V CDR1 and CDR2: SGHTA, FQGNSA. This sequence originates from a woman aged 18-30 years with acute or convalescent COVID-19. The chain uses TRBV7-2 and TRBJ2-1, with TRBD1 matching over 7 bases. The sequencing input was peripheral blood. CDR3 protein: CASTPDRASYNEQFF. CDR3 DNA sequence: TGTGCCAGCACCCCTGACAGGGCCTCCTACAATGAGCAGTTCTTC.